This T cell receptor (beta chain) was captured in a study of blood T cell repertoires in COVID-19. Study at large: The study drew acute and convalescent COVID-19 samples from the United States, Italy and Spain. Sources were T cells, B-cell-depleted T cells, or PBMCs; the material itself was cDNA or gDNA.

Original methodology: Researchers report that nucleated cell counts were estimated from reference gene primer amplification. The repertoire was sequenced with immunoSEQ multiplex PCR; TCRdb's copy has only in-frame clones and lacks some. D and trimming were read from the DNA, whereas the V and J calls and clone size are those reported in that table. The sample has about 36,000 clones; over 75% are singletons. Trimming took off 6 bases at V and 3 bases at J, with 13 bases between the two ends. CDR3 length equals 14 residues. CDR1 KGHDR and CDR2 SFDVKD come from the germline V gene. In this sample, this clone turned up a few times.

This clonotype originated in a human donor in a cohort sampled during active COVID-19. The specimen sequenced was peripheral blood. V gene TRBV24-1 combines with J gene TRBJ2-5, with D perhaps TRBD1 (6 bases). In nucleotides, the CDR3 is TGTGCCACCAGTCGGGCCAGGGGTAAAGAGACCCAGTACTTC. Translating gives CATSRARGKETQYF.